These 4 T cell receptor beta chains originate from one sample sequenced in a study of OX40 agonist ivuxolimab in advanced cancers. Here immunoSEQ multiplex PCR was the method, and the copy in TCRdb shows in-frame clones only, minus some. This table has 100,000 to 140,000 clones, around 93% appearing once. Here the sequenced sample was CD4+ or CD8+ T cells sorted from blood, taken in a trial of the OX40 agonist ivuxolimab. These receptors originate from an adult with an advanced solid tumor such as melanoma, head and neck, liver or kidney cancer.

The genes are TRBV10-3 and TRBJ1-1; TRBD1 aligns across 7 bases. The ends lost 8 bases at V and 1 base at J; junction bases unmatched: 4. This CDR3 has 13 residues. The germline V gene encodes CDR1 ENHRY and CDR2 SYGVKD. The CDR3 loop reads CAIGTGENTEAFF. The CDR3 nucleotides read TGTGCCATCGGAACAGGGGAGAACACTGAAGCTTTCTTT.

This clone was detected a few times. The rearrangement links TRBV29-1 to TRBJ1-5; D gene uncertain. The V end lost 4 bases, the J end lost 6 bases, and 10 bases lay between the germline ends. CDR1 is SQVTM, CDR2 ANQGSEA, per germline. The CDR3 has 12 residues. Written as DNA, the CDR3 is TGCAGCGTTGGGAATTGGGGTCAGCCCCAGCATTTT. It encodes CSVGNWGQPQHF.

In DNA, the CDR3 is TGTGCCAGTAGTATAGCCGGGAGTCAGCCCCAGCATTTT. Its protein is CASSIAGSQPQHF. The rearrangement uses TRBV19 and TRBJ1-5; D call uncertain. Germline values: CDR1 LNHDA, CDR2 SQIVND (reference sequence). The ends were cut back, 1 base at V and 6 bases at J, with 7 bases in the middle. This CDR3 comprises 13 residues.

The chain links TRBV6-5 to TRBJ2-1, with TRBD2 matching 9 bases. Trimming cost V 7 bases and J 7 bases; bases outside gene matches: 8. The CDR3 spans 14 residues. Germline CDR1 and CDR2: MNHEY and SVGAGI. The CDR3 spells CASTSSGTGNEQFF. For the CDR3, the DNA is TGTGCCAGCACCTCTAGCGGGACGGGGAATGAGCAGTTCTTC.